These 14 T cell receptor beta chains were all obtained from the same sample, sequenced in a study of blood T cell repertoires in COVID-19. Only in-frame clones appear in the TCRdb table, and some are missing; sequencing was by immunoSEQ multiplex PCR. The repertoire holds under 70,000 clones, with almost 90% as singletons. The sample comprised peripheral blood. These receptor sequences come from a man in his 60s with active COVID-19.

The V call is TRBV7-9, the J call TRBJ1-4; D is perhaps TRBD1 (5 bases). The CDR3 spans 14 residues. V was pared by 5 bases and J by 3 bases, with 10 bases between. The V gene's germline CDR1 is SEHNR and CDR2 FQNEAQ (reference sequence). CDR3 DNA sequence: TGTGCCAGCAGCCTTCGACAGCCTAATGAAAAACTGTTTTTT. This translates into CASSLRQPNEKLFF.

The chain couples TRBV4-3 to TRBJ1-2; D possibly corresponds to TRBD1 (6 bases). The germline V gene encodes CDR1 LGHNA and CDR2 YSLEER. The CDR3 totals 17 residues. V was clipped by 0 bases and J by 8 bases, with 22 bases between them. CDR3 bases: TGCGCCAGCAGCCAAGATTTTCGGTCTGACAGGTACCGCGGCTACACCTTC. Translated, it gives CASSQDFRSDRYRGYTF.

A single count supports this clone. The J gene is TRBJ2-1, the V gene TRBV5-1, with D possibly being TRBD2 (7 bases). Trimming took off 5 bases at V and 5 bases at J, with 17 bases between the two ends. The CDR3 extends over 15 amino acids. CDR1 and CDR2 (germline): SGHRS, YFSETQ. The CDR3 bases are TGCGCCAGCAGGAGGGAGGGGGGGCCCCACAATGAGCAGTTCTTC. Translating it yields CASRREGGPHNEQFF.

The chain recombines TRBV19 with TRBJ1-5, with D perhaps TRBD1 (6 bases). This CDR3 comprises 14 residues. V was pared by 10 bases and J by 2 bases, with 15 bases between. Per the germline V gene, CDR1 is LNHDA and CDR2 is SQIVND (reference sequence). The CDR3 is CATQGGAGNQPQHF. CDR3 DNA: TGTGCCACTCAAGGGGGGGCCGGCAATCAGCCCCAGCATTTT.

V is TRBV6-1 and J is TRBJ1-2; no definite D call. CDR1 and CDR2 from the germline V gene are MNHNS and SASEGT. Trimming left V 2 bases short and J 2 bases short, with 12 bases between. The CDR3 length is 15 residues. The CDR3 reads CASSEMSVLNYGYTF. CDR3 DNA sequence: TGTGCCAGCAGTGAAATGTCAGTACTAAACTATGGCTACACCTTC.

This chain uses TRBV30 with TRBJ1-5, with D uncertain. Looked up from germline, CDR1 is GTSNPN and CDR2 is SVGIG (reference sequence). The V and J ends lost 5 bases and 7 bases respectively, with 12 bases between them. This CDR3 region has 12 residues. In DNA, the CDR3 is TGTGCCTGGGGGCGGGCGAACCAGCCCCAGCATTTT. Its protein product is CAWGRANQPQHF.

The CDR3 loop reads CASSELGGRVSPLHF. CDR3 coding DNA: TGCGCCAGCAGTGAGCTCGGGGGGCGGGTTTCACCCCTCCACTTT. This chain joins TRBV10-2 and TRBJ1-6; weak D call: TRBD1 (6 bases). CDR1 and CDR2 (germline): WSHSY, SAAADI. Trimming took 2 bases from V and 9 from J, leaving 14 bases between them. The CDR3 covers 15 residues.

This clone is a singleton in its sample. This chain connects TRBV15 to TRBJ2-5; perhaps TRBD2 as D (5 bases). V dropped 0 bases and J dropped 5 bases, with 10 bases sitting between them. Germline CDR1 reads LNHNV; CDR2 reads YYDKDF (reference sequence). This CDR3 spans 14 amino acids. The CDR3 sequence is CATSRDLGGETQYF. In DNA, the CDR3 is TGTGCCACCAGCAGAGATTTGGGCGGGGAGACCCAGTACTTC.

The chain has TRBV28 and TRBJ1-5; weak D call: TRBD1 (5 bases). The V end lost 7 bases, the J end lost 0 bases, and 13 bases lay between the germline ends. The germline CDR1 and CDR2 sequences are MDHEN and SYDVKM. The CDR3 has 15 amino acids. In DNA form, the CDR3 reads TGTGCCAGCACCCCGGGGGGGGATAGCAATCAGCCCCAGCATTTT. It encodes CASTPGGDSNQPQHF. Together with reference TRBV28 and TRBJ1-5, the CDR3 gives the full variable domain: DVKVTQSSRYLVKRTGEKVFLECVQDMDHENMFWYRQDPGLGLRLIYFSYDVKMKEKGDIPEGYSVSREKKERFSLILESASTNQTSMYLCASTPGGDSNQPQHFGDGTRLSIL.

The chain carries TRBV7-2 and TRBJ2-2; 7 bases are shared with TRBD1. With 2 bases clipped from V and 0 bases from J, the junction kept 3 bases outside the gene matches. The CDR3 has 16 amino acids. CDR1 is SGHTA and CDR2 is FQGNSA in the germline V gene. The CDR3 coding sequence is TGTGCCAGCAGCTTATCGGGACAGCCGAACACCGGGGAGCTGTTTTTT. Protein: CASSLSGQPNTGELFF.

The chain couples TRBV7-8 to TRBJ2-2, with 7 bases identical to TRBD2. This CDR3 spans 18 amino acids. The germline V gene has CDR1 SGHVS and CDR2 FQNEAQ. J lost 2 bases, V lost 5 bases, and 14 bases had no gene match. The CDR3 protein is CASSIRTRGLLNTGELFF. The CDR3 DNA reads as TGTGCCAGCAGCATACGGACTAGGGGACTACTAAACACCGGGGAGCTGTTTTTT. Supplemented by reference TRBV7-8 and TRBJ2-2, the full variable domain reads GAGVSQSPRYKVAKRGQDVALRCDPISGHVSLFWYQQALGQGPEFLTYFQNEAQLDKSGLPSDRFFAERPEGSVSTLKIQRTQQEDSAVYLCASSIRTRGLLNTGELFFGEGSRLTVL.

V is TRBV28 and J is TRBJ1-5; no clear D. The CDR3 totals 12 residues. Trimming left V 7 bases short and J 3 bases short, with 7 bases between. The germline V gene encodes CDR1 MDHEN and CDR2 SYDVKM. The CDR3 region has the DNA TGTGCCAGCACGCAAGCCAATCAGCCCCAGCATTTT. Its protein product is CASTQANQPQHF. Full variable domain (remainder filled in from reference TRBV28 and TRBJ1-5): DVKVTQSSRYLVKRTGEKVFLECVQDMDHENMFWYRQDPGLGLRLIYFSYDVKMKEKGDIPEGYSVSREKKERFSLILESASTNQTSMYLCASTQANQPQHFGDGTRLSIL.

The V call is TRBV4-1, the J call TRBJ1-1; the match to TRBD1 covers 9 bases. The CDR3 covers 16 residues. After removal of 2 bases from V and 0 bases from J, the junction contained 4 bases not matched to a gene. Germline CDR1 and CDR2: MGHRA and YSYEKL. The CDR3 is CASSQTGTGMNTEAFF. DNA for the CDR3: TGCGCCAGCAGCCAAACAGGGACAGGGATGAACACTGAAGCTTTCTTT.

J is TRBJ2-1 and V is TRBV5-4; D call uncertain. The CDR3 sequence is 13 residues long. The V gene's germline CDR1 is SGHNT and CDR2 YYREEE (reference sequence). Trimming removed 7 bases at V and 3 bases at J, with 11 bases between. The CDR3 DNA reads TGTGCCAGCCGTCTAGATTTCTACAATGAGCAGTTCTTC. Protein sequence: CASRLDFYNEQFF.